The rows below give T cell receptor beta chains drawn from one sample of a study of T cells in localized non-small cell lung cancer. Measured with immunoSEQ multiplex PCR; TCRdb has only the in-frame clones, and not every one. The table lists more than 30,000 clones, roughly 86% of them singletons. This specimen was peripheral blood mononuclear cells, taken before any cancer treatment. Source of these receptors: a woman between 40 and 69 years old with stage III lung adenocarcinoma. Both conserved end residues are part of each CDR3. Fields, in order: CDR3 length, J gene, D gene, V gene, clone size, CDR3 DNA, CDR3 protein. D genes are given only for firm matches. Not every row has a clone size; where given, it reads once, few, many or a size class.

14	TRBJ2-1	TRBD1	TRBV18	once	TGTGCCAGCTCACCCCCGGACAGGGTTGTTGAGCAGTTCTTC	CASSPPDRVVEQFF
13	TRBJ2-3	TRBD2	TRBV6-1	.	TGTGCCAGCAGTGGGGACTACACAGATACGCAGTATTTT	CASSGDYTDTQYF
16	TRBJ2-3	TRBD1	TRBV2	.	TGTGCCAGCAGGCCCGGGACAGGGAGATTAACAGATACGCAGTATTTT	CASRPGTGRLTDTQYF
14	TRBJ2-7	.	TRBV27	.	TGTGCCAGCAGTTTATTTCCGGGGGCCTACGAGCAGTACTTC	CASSLFPGAYEQYF
13	TRBJ1-2	.	TRBV27	.	TGTGCCAGCAGCAGGACGGCCACCTATGGCTACACCTTC	CASSRTATYGYTF
13	TRBJ2-2	TRBD2	TRBV2	.	TGTGCCAGCAAAGATAGCGGGATGGGGGAGCTGTTTTTT	CASKDSGMGELFF
18	TRBJ1-5	TRBD1	TRBV30	.	TGTGCCTGGAGGGCCCGGGACAGGGGGCAATATAGCAATCAGCCCCAGCATTTT	CAWRARDRGQYSNQPQHF
14	TRBJ1-5	TRBD1	TRBV6-5	once	TGTGCCAGCAGCCCCGGGACAGGGGATCAGCCCCAGCATTTT	CASSPGTGDQPQHF
18	TRBJ2-1	TRBD2	TRBV7-8	.	TGTGCCAGCACCTCCCTCCTGGGGACTAGCGGGAGGAGTAATGAGCAGTTCTTC	CASTSLLGTSGRSNEQFF
12	TRBJ2-2	.	TRBV11-1	.	TGTGCCAGCAACCAAGGGGCCGGGGAGCTGTTTTTT	CASNQGAGELFF
15	TRBJ2-7	TRBD1	TRBV5-4	.	TGTGCCAGCAGCTACCCGAGACAGGGGGCCTACGAGCAGTACTTC	CASSYPRQGAYEQYF
14	TRBJ1-1	.	TRBV19	.	TGTGCCAGTAGTATTGGACAGATGAACACTGAAGCTTTCTTT	CASSIGQMNTEAFF
16	TRBJ1-6	TRBD1	TRBV19	.	TGTGCCAGTAGTATCCCGGGACAGGGTCGGGATTCACCCCTCCACTTT	CASSIPGQGRDSPLHF
14	TRBJ2-3	TRBD1	TRBV19	few	TGTGCCAGTTCCGGGACAGGGGAAGCAGATACGCAGTATTTT	CASSGTGEADTQYF
13	TRBJ1-2	.	TRBV4-3	.	TGCGCCAGCAGCCAAGGGGGGCTCTGGGGCTACACCTTC	CASSQGGLWGYTF
15	TRBJ2-2	.	TRBV5-6	.	TGTGCCAGCAGCTTGGGGCAGACGAGCACCGGGGAGCTGTTTTTT	CASSLGQTSTGELFF
13	TRBJ2-6	.	TRBV11-2	.	TGTGCCAGCAGCTTAGGAAGGGCCAACGTCCTGACTTTC	CASSLGRANVLTF
15	TRBJ2-1	.	TRBV5-1	.	TGCGCCAGCAGCTTGGCCCGGGTCGGCTACAATGAGCAGTTCTTC	CASSLARVGYNEQFF
13	TRBJ2-1	TRBD1	TRBV7-3	once	TGTGCCAGCAGCCCTTTCCGGACAGGGGACCAGTTCTTC	CASSPFRTGDQFF
15	TRBJ2-7	TRBD1	TRBV5-8	.	TGTGCCAGCAGCACCGACCGGGACAGGGGGTACGAGCAGTACTTC	CASSTDRDRGYEQYF
15	TRBJ1-2	.	TRBV4-1	few	TGCGCCAGCAGCCAAGAGAGGGCAGGGCTGAGTGGCTACACCTTC	CASSQERAGLSGYTF
13	TRBJ1-2	.	TRBV9	.	TGTGCCAGCAGCCCTACGGGGCGGAGCGGCTACACCTTC	CASSPTGRSGYTF
16	TRBJ2-3	TRBD2	TRBV7-9	.	TGTGCCAGCAGCTTAGCTAGCGGGGGGGCGACAGATACGCAGTATTTT	CASSLASGGATDTQYF
13	TRBJ1-1	.	TRBV6-1	.	TGTGCCAGCAGTGGGGTGGTGAACACTGAAGCTTTCTTT	CASSGVVNTEAFF
15	TRBJ2-3	TRBD2	TRBV7-3	once	TGTGCCAGCAGCTTTCTCCCGGGGGGGCGTAATACGCAGTATTTT	CASSFLPGGRNTQYF
10	TRBJ1-2	.	TRBV20-1	once	TGCAGTGCCGGGACACACGTCACCTTCTTC	CSAGTHVTFF
15	TRBJ1-4	.	TRBV5-6	.	TGTGCCAGCAGCCCGGATCCCAGGTTGCGGGAAAAACTGTTTTTT	CASSPDPRLREKLFF
13	TRBJ2-7	TRBD1	TRBV28	.	TGTGCCAGTAGACGGGACAGCGCAGGGGAGCAGTACTTC	CASRRDSAGEQYF
13	TRBJ2-7	.	TRBV2	.	TGTGCCAGCGGGGGGGGACTACAGGGACGGCAGTACTTC	CASGGGLQGRQYF
13	TRBJ1-1	TRBD1	TRBV19	once	TGTGCCAGTAGTTCGGGCGACAGGGTTAGAGCTTTCTTT	CASSSGDRVRAFF
15	TRBJ2-4	.	TRBV5-4	.	TGTGCCAGCAGCTTGCCCCGACAGGAACCAAACATTCAGTACTTC	CASSLPRQEPNIQYF
13	TRBJ1-1	.	TRBV7-2	.	TGTGCCAGCAGCTTCTTGAGGAACACTGAAGCTTTCTTT	CASSFLRNTEAFF
13	TRBJ1-4	.	TRBV29-1	.	TGCAGCGTCGGGGGCACAACTAATGAAAAACTGTTTTTT	CSVGGTTNEKLFF
15	TRBJ1-1	.	TRBV19	.	TGTGCCAGTAGTGTCCAGGCAGGGGTGAGGGCTGAAGCTTTCTTT	CASSVQAGVRAEAFF
15	TRBJ1-2	.	TRBV19	once	TGTGCCAGTAGTACTGCCTGGACAGACAACTATGGCTACACCTTC	CASSTAWTDNYGYTF
17	TRBJ1-1	.	TRBV27	.	TGTGCCAGCAGTTTATTCAACCCCTCCTTTGGGGACACTGAAGCTTTCTTT	CASSLFNPSFGDTEAFF
15	TRBJ2-7	.	TRBV21-1	.	TGTGCCAGCCCCATGAAACTAGCGGGAGGTCACGAGCAGTACTTC	CASPMKLAGGHEQYF
14	TRBJ1-1	.	TRBV27	once	TGTGCCAGCAGTTCCCAGGGATACGGTCGTGAAGCTTTCTTT	CASSSQGYGREAFF
16	TRBJ2-1	TRBD2	TRBV4-1	.	TGCGCCAGCAGCCACCCCGGGACTAGCGGGGGAGATGAGCAGTTCTTC	CASSHPGTSGGDEQFF
14	TRBJ1-4	.	TRBV7-2	.	TGTGCCAGCAGCCCCCAGAGGGGGAATGAAAAACTGTTTTTT	CASSPQRGNEKLFF
15	TRBJ2-2	TRBD1	TRBV4-1	.	TGCGCCAGCAAGGGGACAGTGATAAACACCGGGGAGCTGTTTTTT	CASKGTVINTGELFF
13	TRBJ1-1	TRBD1	TRBV9	.	TGTGCCAGCAGCCCGGGACAGGACCGTGAAGCTTTCTTT	CASSPGQDREAFF
13	TRBJ1-2	.	TRBV19	.	TGTGCCAGTAGTATGGGGGGGTTGTATGGCTACACCTTC	CASSMGGLYGYTF
16	TRBJ2-2	.	TRBV5-1	.	TGCGCCAGCAGCCATGACTCGGGTATAAACACCGGGGAGCTGTTTTTT	CASSHDSGINTGELFF
15	TRBJ2-7	TRBD2	TRBV10-1	.	TGCGCCAGCAGTGCCAGACTAGCGGGAGGGGACGAGCAGTACTTC	CASSARLAGGDEQYF
14	TRBJ1-4	TRBD1	TRBV5-1	.	TGCGCCAGCAGCCGACCGGGGACAGATGAAAAACTGTTTTTT	CASSRPGTDEKLFF
13	TRBJ2-7	TRBD1	TRBV25-1	.	TGTGCCAGCAGTGTGACAGGGGAGGCCGAGCAGTACTTC	CASSVTGEAEQYF
14	TRBJ2-5	.	TRBV7-9	.	TGTGCCAGCAGCCAAGGGGGAGTGAGAGAGACCCAGTACTTC	CASSQGGVRETQYF
11	TRBJ2-7	.	TRBV28	.	TGTGCCAGCAGTTCTGGGCGGGCGCAGTACTTC	CASSSGRAQYF
15	TRBJ1-2	.	TRBV4-3	once	TGCGCCAGCAGCCAAGAGGCAGACCTTAACTATGGCTACACCTTC	CASSQEADLNYGYTF
13	TRBJ2-7	.	TRBV30	.	TGTGCCTGGAGTACAGGCGGAACCTACGAGCAGTACTTC	CAWSTGGTYEQYF
11	TRBJ1-1	.	TRBV6-6	.	TGTGCCAGCAGTTACGGGGAGGATGCTTTCTTT	CASSYGEDAFF
14	TRBJ2-7	TRBD1	TRBV29-1	.	TGCAGCGTTGATCCAGGGGGCAGTGGTTACGAGCAGTACTTC	CSVDPGGSGYEQYF